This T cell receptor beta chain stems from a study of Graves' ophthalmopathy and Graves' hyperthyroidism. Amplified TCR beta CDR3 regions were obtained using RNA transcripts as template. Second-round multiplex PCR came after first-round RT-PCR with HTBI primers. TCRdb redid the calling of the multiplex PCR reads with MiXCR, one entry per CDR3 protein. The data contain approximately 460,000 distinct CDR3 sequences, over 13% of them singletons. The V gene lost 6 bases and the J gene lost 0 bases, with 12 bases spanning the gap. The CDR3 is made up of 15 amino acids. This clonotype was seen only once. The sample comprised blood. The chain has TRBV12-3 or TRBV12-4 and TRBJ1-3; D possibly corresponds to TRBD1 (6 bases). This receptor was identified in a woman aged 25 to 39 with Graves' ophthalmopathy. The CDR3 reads CASRTGTLSGNTIYF. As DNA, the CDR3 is TGTGCCAGCAGAACCGGGACACTCTCTGGAAACACCATATATTTT.